The entry below gives a single T cell receptor beta chain sequence along with its context. The antigen is undetermined. The data stem from a study of neoadjuvant anti-PD-1 for oral cavity cancer. The study's findings and limits: Higher pretreatment blood Treg/Th17 ratios correlated with higher pretreatment blood and lower post-treatment tumor TCRbeta clonality.

Some clones are missing from TCRdb's copy, which holds only in-frame ones; the method was immunoSEQ multiplex PCR. The sample consists of over 11,000 clones, approximately 70% of them appearing once. This sample comprised PBMCs, obtained before nivolumab (anti-PD-1) treatment. The origin of this receptor is a person aged 35 to 85 with oral cavity squamous cell carcinoma.

CDR3 in amino acids: CASSFWGQAGGTEAFF. In nucleotides, the CDR3 is TGTGCCAGCAGCTTTTGGGGACAGGCCGGGGGGACTGAAGCTTTCTTT. The gene calls are TRBV5-6 and TRBJ1-1; 8 bases agree with TRBD1. CDR3 size: 16 residues. Germline CDR1 SGHDT, CDR2 YYEEEE. The trim removed 2 bases at V and 5 bases at J, leaving 11 bases unmatched. Supplemented by reference TRBV5-6 and TRBJ1-1, the full variable domain reads DAGVTQSPTHLIKTRGQQVTLRCSPKSGHDTVSWYQQALGQGPQFIFQYYEEEERQRGNFPDRFSGHQFPNYSSELNVNALLLGDSALYLCASSFWGQAGGTEAFFGQGTRLTVV.